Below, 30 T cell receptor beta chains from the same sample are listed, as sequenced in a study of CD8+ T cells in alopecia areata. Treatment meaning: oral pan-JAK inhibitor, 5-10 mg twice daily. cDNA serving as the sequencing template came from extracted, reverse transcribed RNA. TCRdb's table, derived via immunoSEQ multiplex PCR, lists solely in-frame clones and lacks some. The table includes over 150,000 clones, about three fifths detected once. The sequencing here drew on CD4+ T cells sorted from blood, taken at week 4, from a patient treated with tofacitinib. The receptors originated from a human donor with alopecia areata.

The CDR3 protein is CASSPGRTRVNEQYF. The CDR3 coding sequence is TGTGCCAGCAGCCCCGGAAGGACTAGAGTTAACGAGCAGTACTTC. This rearrangement joins TRBV11-3 to TRBJ2-7; 7 nucleotides line up with TRBD2. CDR3 length: 15 amino acids. CDR1 is SGHNT and CDR2 is YENEEA in the germline V gene. V gave up 5 bases and J gave up 5 bases; unmatched junction bases: 12. Full variable domain (outside the CDR3, taken from reference TRBV11-3 and TRBJ2-7): EAGVVQSPRYKIIEKKQPVAFWCNPISGHNTLYWYLQNLGQGPELLIRYENEEAVDDSQLPKDRFSAERLKGVDSTLKIQPAELGDSAVYLCASSPGRTRVNEQYFGPGTRLTVT.

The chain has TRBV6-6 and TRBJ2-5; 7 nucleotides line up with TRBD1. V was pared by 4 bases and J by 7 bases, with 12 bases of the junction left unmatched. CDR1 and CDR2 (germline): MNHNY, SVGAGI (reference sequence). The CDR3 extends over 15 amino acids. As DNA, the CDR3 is TGTGCCAGCAGTTCCCAGCCTGGACAGGCCCGGACCCAGTACTTC. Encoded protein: CASSSQPGQARTQYF.

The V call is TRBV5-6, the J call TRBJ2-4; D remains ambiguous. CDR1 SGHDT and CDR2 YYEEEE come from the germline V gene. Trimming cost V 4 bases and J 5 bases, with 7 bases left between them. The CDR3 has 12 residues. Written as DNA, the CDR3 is TGTGCCAGCAGCCGCCAGCAAAACATTCAGTACTTC. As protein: CASSRQQNIQYF.

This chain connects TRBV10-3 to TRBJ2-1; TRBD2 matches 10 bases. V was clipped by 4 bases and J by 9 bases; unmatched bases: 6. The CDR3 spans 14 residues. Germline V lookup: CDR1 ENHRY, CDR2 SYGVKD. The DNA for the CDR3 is TGTGCCATCAGTGCCGGACTAGCGGTGCCTGAGCAGTTCTTC. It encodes CAISAGLAVPEQFF.

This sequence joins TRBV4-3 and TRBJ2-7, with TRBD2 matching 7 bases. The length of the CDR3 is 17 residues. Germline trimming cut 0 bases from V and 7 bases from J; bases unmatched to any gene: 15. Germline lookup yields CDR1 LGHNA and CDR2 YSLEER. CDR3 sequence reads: CASSQDRGGSPPGEQYF. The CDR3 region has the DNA TGCGCCAGCAGCCAAGATCGTGGCGGGAGTCCGCCGGGGGAGCAGTACTTC.

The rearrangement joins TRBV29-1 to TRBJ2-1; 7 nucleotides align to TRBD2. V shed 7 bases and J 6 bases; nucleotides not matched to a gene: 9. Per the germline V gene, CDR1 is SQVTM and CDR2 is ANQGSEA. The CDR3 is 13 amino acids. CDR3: CSAGGLPVNEQFF. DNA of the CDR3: TGCAGCGCCGGGGGACTACCGGTCAATGAGCAGTTCTTC.

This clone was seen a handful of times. The CDR3: CASSFSGGGGELFF. CDR3 nucleotide sequence: TGTGCCAGCAGTTTTTCGGGGGGCGGTGGGGAGCTGTTTTTT. The rearrangement uses TRBV28 and TRBJ2-2; TRBD2 might be the D (7 bases). Trimming left V 3 bases short and J 8 bases short, with 13 bases between. CDR3 length: 14 amino acids. Per germline, CDR1 MDHEN and CDR2 SYDVKM.

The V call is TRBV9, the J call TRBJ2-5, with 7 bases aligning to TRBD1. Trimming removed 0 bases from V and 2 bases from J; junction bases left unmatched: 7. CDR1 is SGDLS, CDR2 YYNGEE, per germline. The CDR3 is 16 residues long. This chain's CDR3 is CASSVALRDSQETQYF. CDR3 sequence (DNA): TGTGCCAGCAGCGTAGCTTTGAGGGACAGTCAAGAGACCCAGTACTTC.

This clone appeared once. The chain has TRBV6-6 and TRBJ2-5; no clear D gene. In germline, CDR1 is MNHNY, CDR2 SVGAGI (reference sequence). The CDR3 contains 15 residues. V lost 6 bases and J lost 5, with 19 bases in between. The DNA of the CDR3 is TGTGCCAGCAGCCAAGGAAGGGCCGGCGTGGAGACCCAGTACTTC. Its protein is CASSQGRAGVETQYF.

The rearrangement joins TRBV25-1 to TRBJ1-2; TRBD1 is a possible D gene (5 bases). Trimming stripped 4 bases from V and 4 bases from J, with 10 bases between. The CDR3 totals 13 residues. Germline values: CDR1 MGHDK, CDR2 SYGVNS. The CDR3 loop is CASSGGAVYGYTF. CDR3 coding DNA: TGTGCCAGCAGTGGAGGGGCGGTCTATGGCTACACCTTC.

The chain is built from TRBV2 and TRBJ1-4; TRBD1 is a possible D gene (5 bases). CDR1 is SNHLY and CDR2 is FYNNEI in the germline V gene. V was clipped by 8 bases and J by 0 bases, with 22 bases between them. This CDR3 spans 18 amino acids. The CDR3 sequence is CASGRRGRVETTNEKLFF. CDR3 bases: TGTGCCAGCGGACGACGGGGCAGGGTCGAGACAACTAATGAAAAACTGTTTTTT.

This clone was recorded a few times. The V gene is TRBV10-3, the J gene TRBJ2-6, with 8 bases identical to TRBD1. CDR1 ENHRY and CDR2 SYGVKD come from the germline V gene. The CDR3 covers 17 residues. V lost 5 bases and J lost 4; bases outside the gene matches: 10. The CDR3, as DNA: TGTGCCATCAGTAACGGACAGGGATTACCGGGGGCCAACGTCCTGACTTTC. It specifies CAISNGQGLPGANVLTF.

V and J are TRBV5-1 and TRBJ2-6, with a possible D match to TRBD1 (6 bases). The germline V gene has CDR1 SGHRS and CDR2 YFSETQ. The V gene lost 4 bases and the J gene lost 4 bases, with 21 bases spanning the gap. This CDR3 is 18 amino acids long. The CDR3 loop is CASSPFVTGTVGANVLTF. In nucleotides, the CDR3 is TGCGCCAGCAGCCCCTTTGTGACAGGCACCGTGGGGGCCAACGTCCTGACTTTC.

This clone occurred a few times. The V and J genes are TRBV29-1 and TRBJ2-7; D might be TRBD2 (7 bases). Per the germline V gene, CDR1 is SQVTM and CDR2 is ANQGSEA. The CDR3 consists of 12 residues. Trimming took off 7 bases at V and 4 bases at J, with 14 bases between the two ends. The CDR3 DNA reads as TGCAGCGCCCTAAGGGGGGGTTACGAGCAGTACTTC. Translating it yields CSALRGGYEQYF.

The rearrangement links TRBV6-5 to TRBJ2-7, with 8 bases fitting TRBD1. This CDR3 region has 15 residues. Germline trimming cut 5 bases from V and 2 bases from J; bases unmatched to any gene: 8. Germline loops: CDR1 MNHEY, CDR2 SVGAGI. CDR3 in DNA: TGTGCCAGCAGTGTTGTCGGGACAGGACCCTACGAGCAGTACTTC. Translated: CASSVVGTGPYEQYF.

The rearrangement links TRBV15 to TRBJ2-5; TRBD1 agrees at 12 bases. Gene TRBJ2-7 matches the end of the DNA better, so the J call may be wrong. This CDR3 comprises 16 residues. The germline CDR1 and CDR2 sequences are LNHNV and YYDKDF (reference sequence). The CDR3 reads CATSSGTGGLNYEQYF. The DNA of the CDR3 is TGTGCCACCAGCAGCGGGACAGGGGGCTTAAACTACGAGCAGTACTTC.

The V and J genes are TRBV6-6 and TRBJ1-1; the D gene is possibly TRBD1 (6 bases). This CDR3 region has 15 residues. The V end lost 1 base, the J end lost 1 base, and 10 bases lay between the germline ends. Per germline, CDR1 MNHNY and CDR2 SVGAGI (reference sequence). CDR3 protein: CASSYLDSQNTEAFF. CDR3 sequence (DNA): TGTGCCAGCAGTTACTTGGACAGCCAGAACACTGAAGCTTTCTTT.

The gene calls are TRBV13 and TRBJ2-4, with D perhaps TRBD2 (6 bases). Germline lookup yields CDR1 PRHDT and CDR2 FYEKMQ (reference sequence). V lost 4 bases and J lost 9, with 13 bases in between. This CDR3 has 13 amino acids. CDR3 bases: TGTGCCAGCAGCTCCGGGGGTAGGAGCATTCAGTACTTC. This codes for CASSSGGRSIQYF.

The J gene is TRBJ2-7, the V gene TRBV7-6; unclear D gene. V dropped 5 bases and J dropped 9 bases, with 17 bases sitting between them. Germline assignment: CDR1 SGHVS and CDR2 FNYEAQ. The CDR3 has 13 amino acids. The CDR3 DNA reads TGTGCCAGCAGCCAAGGCGGTCGGGCTGGGCAGTACTTC. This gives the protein CASSQGGRAGQYF.

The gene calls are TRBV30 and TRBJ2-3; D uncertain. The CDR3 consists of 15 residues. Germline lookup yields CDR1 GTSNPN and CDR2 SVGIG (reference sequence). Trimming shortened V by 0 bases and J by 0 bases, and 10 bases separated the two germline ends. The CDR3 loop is CAWSVHDLSTDTQYF. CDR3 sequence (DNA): TGTGCCTGGAGTGTACACGACCTAAGCACAGATACGCAGTATTTT. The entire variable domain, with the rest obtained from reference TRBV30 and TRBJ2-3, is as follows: SQTIHQWPATLVQPVGSPLSLECTVEGTSNPNLYWYRQAAGRGLQLLFYSVGIGQISSEVPQNLSASRPQDRQFILSSKKLLLSDSGFYLCAWSVHDLSTDTQYFGPGTRLTVL.

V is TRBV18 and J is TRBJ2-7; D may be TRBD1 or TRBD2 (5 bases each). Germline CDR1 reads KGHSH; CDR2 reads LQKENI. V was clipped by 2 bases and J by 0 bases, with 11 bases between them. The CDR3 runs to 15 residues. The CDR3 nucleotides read TGTGCCAGCTCACCAGTAGGGGAGAGCTCCTACGAGCAGTACTTC. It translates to CASSPVGESSYEQYF.

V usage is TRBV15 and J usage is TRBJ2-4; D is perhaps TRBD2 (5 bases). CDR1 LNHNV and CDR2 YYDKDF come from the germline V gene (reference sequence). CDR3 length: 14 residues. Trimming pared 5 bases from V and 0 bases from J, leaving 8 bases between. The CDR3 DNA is TGTGCCACCAGCCGACGGGAAGCCAAAAACATTCAGTACTTC. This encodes CATSRREAKNIQYF.

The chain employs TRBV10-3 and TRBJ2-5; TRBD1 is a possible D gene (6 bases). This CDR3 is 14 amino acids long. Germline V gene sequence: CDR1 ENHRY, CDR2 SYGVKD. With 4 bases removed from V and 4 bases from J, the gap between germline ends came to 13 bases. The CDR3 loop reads CAISGNREGETQYF. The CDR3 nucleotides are TGTGCCATCAGTGGGAACAGGGAAGGAGAGACCCAGTACTTC.

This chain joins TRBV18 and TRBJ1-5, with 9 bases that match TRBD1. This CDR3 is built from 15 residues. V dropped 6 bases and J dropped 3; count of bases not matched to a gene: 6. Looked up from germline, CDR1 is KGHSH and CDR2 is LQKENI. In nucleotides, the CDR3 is TGTGCCAGCTCTTGGGACAGGGAAAACAATCAGCCCCAGCATTTT. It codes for CASSWDRENNQPQHF.

DNA of the CDR3: TGCGCCAGCAGCCAAGCAAACAGCAACTATGGCTACACCTTC. It specifies CASSQANSNYGYTF. The chain uses TRBV4-1 and TRBJ1-2; D call uncertain. Germline CDR1 is MGHRA and CDR2 is YSYEKL. V was shortened by 1 base and J by 2 bases, with 8 bases between the two germline ends. The CDR3 has 14 amino acids.

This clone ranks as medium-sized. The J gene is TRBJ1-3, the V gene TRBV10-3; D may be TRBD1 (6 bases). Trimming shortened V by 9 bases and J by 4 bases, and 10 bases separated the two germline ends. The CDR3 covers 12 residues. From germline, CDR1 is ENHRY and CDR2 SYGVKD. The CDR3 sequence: CAIAQGGNTIYF. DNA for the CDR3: TGTGCCATAGCACAGGGAGGAAACACCATATATTTT.

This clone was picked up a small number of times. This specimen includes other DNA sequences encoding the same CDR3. This CDR3 is CASSLEGSNQPQHF. The CDR3 bases are TGCGCCAGCAGCTTGGAGGGAAGCAATCAGCCCCAGCATTTT. The chain employs TRBV5-1 and TRBJ1-5; D remains unclear. The CDR3 has 14 residues. CDR1 and CDR2 (germline): SGHRS, YFSETQ. Trimming removed 0 bases from V and 1 base from J, with 5 bases in between.

CDR3 protein: CASSQDIMGRGTETQYF. CDR3 nucleotides: TGCGCCAGCAGCCAAGATATTATGGGGCGAGGAACGGAGACCCAGTACTTC. The rearrangement joins TRBV4-3 to TRBJ2-5; D is possibly TRBD1 (5 bases). CDR1 is LGHNA and CDR2 is YSLEER in the germline V gene. V shed 0 bases and J shed 5 bases, with 19 bases lying between them. This CDR3 has 17 residues.

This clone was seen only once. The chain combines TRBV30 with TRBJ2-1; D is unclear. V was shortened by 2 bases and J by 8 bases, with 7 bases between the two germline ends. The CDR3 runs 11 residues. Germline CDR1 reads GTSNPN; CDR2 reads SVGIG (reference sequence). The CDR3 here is CAWSSFYEQFF. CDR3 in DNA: TGTGCCTGGAGTAGTTTCTATGAGCAGTTCTTC. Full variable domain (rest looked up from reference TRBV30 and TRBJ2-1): SQTIHQWPATLVQPVGSPLSLECTVEGTSNPNLYWYRQAAGRGLQLLFYSVGIGQISSEVPQNLSASRPQDRQFILSSKKLLLSDSGFYLCAWSSFYEQFFGPGTRLTVL.

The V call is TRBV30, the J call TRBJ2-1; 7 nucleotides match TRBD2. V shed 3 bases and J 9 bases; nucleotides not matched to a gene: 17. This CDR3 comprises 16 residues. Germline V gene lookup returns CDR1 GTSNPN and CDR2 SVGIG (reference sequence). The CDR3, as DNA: TGTGCCTGGAGGCAGTTAGGACGGACTAGGCTTGGTGAGCAGTTCTTC. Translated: CAWRQLGRTRLGEQFF. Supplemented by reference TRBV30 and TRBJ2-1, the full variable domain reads SQTIHQWPATLVQPVGSPLSLECTVEGTSNPNLYWYRQAAGRGLQLLFYSVGIGQISSEVPQNLSASRPQDRQFILSSKKLLLSDSGFYLCAWRQLGRTRLGEQFFGPGTRLTVL.